This entry lists 5 T cell receptor beta chains sequenced from one sample in a study of read filtering for tumor transcriptome and immune sequencing. From roughly 0.4 ug of RNA, a library with molecular barcoded alpha/delta and beta/gamma adaptors was made. TCRdb fed the reads into MiXCR, producing one record per CDR3 protein. The repertoire holds roughly 6,000 distinct CDR3 sequences, roughly a quarter seen once, with around half in the top ten. Sequences were obtained from a population of CD138-negative cells sorted from bone marrow. Source of these receptors: a donor at least 40 years old with multiple myeloma.

By proportion, this clonotype is medium-sized. The V call is TRBV3-1, the J call TRBJ2-1; TRBD2 matches at 9 bases. Looked up from germline, CDR1 is LGHDT and CDR2 is YNNKEL (reference sequence). CDR3 length: 17 amino acids. V was pared by 0 bases and J by 2 bases, with 5 bases of the junction left unmatched. The CDR3, as DNA: TGTGCCAGCAGCCAAGAGGGGGGACTAGCTCCCTACAATGAGCAGTTCTTC. Translation: CASSQEGGLAPYNEQFF.

This clonotype was counted many times. This chain links TRBV20-1 with TRBJ1-5, with 9 bases identical to TRBD1. CDR1 DFQATT and CDR2 SNEGSKA come from the germline V gene (reference sequence). The V and J ends lost 3 bases and 8 bases, in that order; junction bases with no gene match: 11. This CDR3 has 15 residues. CDR3 bases: TGCAGTGCTAGGCTTCCTCCGGGACAGGGAAAGCCCCAGCATTTT. The encoded protein is CSARLPPGQGKPQHF.

This clonotype was seen a single time. Germline and junction disagree at one end, which may indicate a read error. The rearrangement joins TRBV30 to TRBJ2-1; TRBD2 agrees at 15 bases. The germline gives CDR1 GTSNPN, CDR2 SVGIG (reference sequence). This CDR3 has 17 amino acids. The CDR3 coding sequence is TGTGTCTGGAGTTATGGGACTAGCGGGAGGACCCTCAATGAGCAGTTCTTC. Its protein is CVWSYGTSGRTLNEQFF.

This clonotype came up many times. The genes are TRBV5-1 and TRBJ1-4; the D gene is possibly TRBD1 (6 bases). Germline V lookup: CDR1 SGHRS, CDR2 YFSETQ. The CDR3 has 15 amino acids. V lost 0 bases and J 3 bases, leaving 9 bases between the germline ends. CDR3 nucleotides: TGCGCCAGCAGCTTGGAGGGGGGGTCTAATGAAAAACTGTTTTTT. It is translated as CASSLEGGSNEKLFF.

This clonotype appeared many times. The chain recombines TRBV4-3 with TRBJ2-2; TRBD1 is a possible D gene (5 bases). This CDR3 is built from 13 residues. The germline V gene has CDR1 LGHNA and CDR2 YSLEER. V gave up 0 bases and J gave up 7 bases, with 6 bases separating them. CDR3 amino acids: CASSQDRGGELFF. CDR3 bases: TGCGCCAGCAGCCAAGATAGGGGCGGGGAGCTGTTTTTT.